These 7 T cell receptor beta chains share one sample of origin, sequenced in a study of blood T cell repertoires in COVID-19. TCRdb keeps only in-frame clones here, not all; method: immunoSEQ multiplex PCR. The repertoire includes about 88,000 clones, over 90% of them detected once, and less than 2% sits in the top ten. The sequencing sample was made of peripheral blood. The receptors were sampled from a man in his sixties with acute or convalescent COVID-19.

This clone showed up just once. The J gene is TRBJ2-2, the V gene TRBV5-6, with D tentatively TRBD2 (5 bases). CDR3 length: 16 residues. CDR1 and CDR2 (germline): SGHDT, YYEEEE. Deletions cut 2 bases from V and 3 bases from J, with 14 bases between. For the CDR3, the DNA is TGTGCCAGCAGCTTAGGAGGTTTGACCGACACCGGGGAGCTGTTTTTT. It is translated as CASSLGGLTDTGELFF.

V usage is TRBV2 and J usage is TRBJ2-5; 9 bases agree with TRBD1. Germline CDR1 reads SNHLY; CDR2 reads FYNNEI. The CDR3 spans 13 residues. With 9 bases clipped from V and 5 bases from J, the junction kept 7 bases outside the gene matches. This CDR3 is CASKGTGRETQYF. The CDR3 DNA sequence: TGTGCCAGTAAAGGGACAGGGCGGGAGACCCAGTACTTC.

This chain uses TRBV2 with TRBJ1-1, with 8 bases that match TRBD1. Germline V gene data show CDR1 as SNHLY and CDR2 as FYNNEI. CDR3 length equals 13 residues. V shed 4 bases and J 6 bases; nucleotides not matched to a gene: 4. CDR3 in DNA: TGTGCCAGCAGTGGTGACAGGGGCGCTGAAGCTTTCTTT. It encodes CASSGDRGAEAFF.

This clone was counted once. V and J are TRBV5-1 and TRBJ2-3; 7 bases line up with TRBD1. This CDR3 spans 16 amino acids. The trim removed 2 bases at V and 7 bases at J, leaving 13 bases unmatched. Germline CDR1 SGHRS, CDR2 YFSETQ. Here the CDR3 DNA reads TGCGCCAGCAGCTTAGCGGCAGGGGGTGGCTTTAATACGCAGTATTTT. It codes for CASSLAAGGGFNTQYF.

This clone was detected only once. This chain uses TRBV7-9 with TRBJ2-4, with 7 positions matching TRBD1. V gave up 5 bases and J gave up 7 bases; unmatched junction bases: 8. The CDR3 runs to 14 residues. Germline loops: CDR1 SEHNR, CDR2 FQNEAQ (reference sequence). CDR3 region: CASSNETGPNIQYF. The CDR3 DNA reads as TGTGCCAGCAGCAATGAGACAGGGCCGAACATTCAGTACTTC.

The chain couples TRBV11-1 to TRBJ2-3; 13 bases map to TRBD2. Looked up from germline, CDR1 is SGHAT and CDR2 is FQDESV (reference sequence). Losses at the gene ends were 5 bases for V and 2 bases for J; bases not matched to a gene: 4. This CDR3 has 16 amino acids. CDR3 region: CASSPGLAGTTDTQYF. CDR3 nucleotides: TGTGCCAGCAGCCCGGGACTAGCGGGAACCACAGATACGCAGTATTTT.

This clone is medium-sized within its sample. This rearrangement joins TRBV3-1 (or the pseudogene TRBV3-2) to TRBJ2-1, with TRBD2 as a possible D gene (6 bases). Trimming cost V 0 bases and J 3 bases, with 24 bases left between them. The CDR3 contains 20 residues. Per the germline V gene, CDR1 is LGHDT and CDR2 is YNNKEL (reference sequence). CDR3 nucleotides: TGTGCCAGCAGCCAAGAAAAGGGGACTGTAGGGCGGGTGAACTACAATGAGCAGTTCTTC. Protein product: CASSQEKGTVGRVNYNEQFF.